These 14 T cell receptor beta chains share one sample of origin, sequenced in a study of blood T cell repertoires in COVID-19. The data were produced by immunoSEQ multiplex PCR, yet TCRdb's version contains in-frame clones alone and is incomplete. This sample has about 270,000 clones, with around 86% found just once. Sequencing was performed on peripheral blood. These TCRs come from a human donor in a cohort sampled during active COVID-19.

V is TRBV27 and J is TRBJ1-1; a possible D gene is TRBD1 (5 bases). Trimming removed 5 bases at V and 1 base at J, with 14 bases between. The CDR3 has 15 residues. Germline V CDR1 and CDR2: MNHEY, SMNVEV (reference sequence). The CDR3 reads CASSRGRQSNTEAFF. DNA for the CDR3: TGTGCCAGCAGTCGGGGGAGACAGTCGAACACTGAAGCTTTCTTT.

This chain joins TRBV12-5 and TRBJ2-7; D unclear. The V gene's germline CDR1 is LGHNT and CDR2 FRNRAP. The V end lost 4 bases, the J end lost 0 bases, and 16 bases lay between the germline ends. The CDR3 consists of 16 residues. The CDR3 sequence is CASGSRLDPSSYEQYF. CDR3 bases: TGTGCTAGTGGTTCCAGGTTAGATCCATCCTCCTACGAGCAGTACTTC.

This clone turned up a few times. The rearrangement uses TRBV7-2 and TRBJ2-1; no definite D call. The V end was cut by 2 bases, the J end by 9 bases, with 8 bases between. This CDR3 is built from 12 residues. The germline V gene has CDR1 SGHTA and CDR2 FQGNSA. The DNA of the CDR3 is TGTGCCAGCAGCTTAAGGCGCGGTGAGCAGTTCTTC. Protein sequence: CASSLRRGEQFF. Filled out from reference TRBV7-2 and TRBJ2-1, the complete variable domain reads GAGVSQSPSNKVTEKGKDVELRCDPISGHTALYWYRQSLGQGLEFLIYFQGNSAPDKSGLPSDRFSAERTGGSVSTLTIQRTQQEDSAVYLCASSLRRGEQFFGPGTRLTVL.

The V and J genes are TRBV6-1 and TRBJ1-6, with TRBD1 matching 7 bases. Trimming removed 6 bases from V and 0 bases from J; junction bases left unmatched: 8. The germline CDR1 and CDR2 sequences are MNHNS and SASEGT. The CDR3 totals 17 residues. The CDR3 DNA is TGTGCCAGCAGCGAAAGGACAGGTAGCTCCTATAATTCACCCCTCCACTTT. Its translation: CASSERTGSSYNSPLHF.

Regarding this clone: Other DNA sequences in this sample translate to the same CDR3. The chain combines TRBV5-6 with TRBJ1-2; D is uncertain. The germline CDR1 and CDR2 sequences are SGHDT and YYEEEE. The germline V and J ends were trimmed by 0 bases and 4 bases, with 4 bases remaining between them. The CDR3 loop spans 12 amino acids. The DNA of the CDR3 is TGTGCCAGCAGCTTGGGCGGCTATGGCTACACCTTC. This codes for CASSLGGYGYTF.

The rearrangement links TRBV19 to TRBJ2-3; the D gene is possibly TRBD2 (6 bases). CDR3 length equals 15 residues. Trimming pared 8 bases from V and 0 bases from J, leaving 15 bases between. CDR1 and CDR2 from the germline V gene are LNHDA and SQIVND (reference sequence). CDR3 DNA: TGTGCCAGTGCGCTGGGCGGGGCTAGCACAGATACGCAGTATTTT. Amino acid sequence: CASALGGASTDTQYF.

The DNA for the CDR3 is TGTGCCAGCAGTCGAGTGACAGGGAGGTACGAGCAGTACTTC. This encodes CASSRVTGRYEQYF. The chain joins TRBV6-5 to TRBJ2-7; tentative D call: TRBD1 (7 bases). Per germline, CDR1 MNHEY and CDR2 SVGAGI. The CDR3 is 14 amino acids. V was pared by 5 bases and J by 4 bases, with 15 bases between.

The chain couples TRBV6-5 to TRBJ2-1; no firm D call. CDR1 and CDR2 from the germline V gene are MNHEY and SVGAGI. V was shortened by 5 bases and J by 5 bases, with 13 bases between the two germline ends. This CDR3 contains 14 residues. CDR3 nucleotides: TGTGCCAGCAGTCCGGTAACTTCGAACAATGAGCAGTTCTTC. Its protein is CASSPVTSNNEQFF.

This chain uses TRBV7-2 with TRBJ1-2; maybe TRBD1 (6 bases). Germline lookup yields CDR1 SGHTA and CDR2 FQGNSA. This CDR3 region has 14 residues. V dropped 4 bases and J dropped 3 bases, with 12 bases sitting between them. CDR3 loop: CASSSQGRDYGYTF. CDR3 bases: TGTGCCAGCAGCTCGCAGGGGAGGGACTATGGCTACACCTTC.

The V and J genes are TRBV12-5 and TRBJ2-1, with 13 positions matching TRBD2. Germline CDR1 is LGHNT and CDR2 is FRNRAP. V trimming: 6 bases; J trimming: 8 bases; junction bases outside the gene matches: 13. The CDR3 covers 17 residues. CDR3 loop: CASGTTGLAGAADEQFF. CDR3 sequence (DNA): TGTGCTAGTGGGACGACAGGACTAGCGGGAGCTGCGGATGAGCAGTTCTTC.

The rearrangement uses TRBV4-1 and TRBJ2-7; 12 nucleotides agree with TRBD2. The CDR3 spans 19 residues. Losses at the gene ends were 7 bases for V and 4 bases for J; bases not matched to a gene: 20. The V gene's germline CDR1 is MGHRA and CDR2 YSYEKL. The DNA of the CDR3 is TGCGCCAGCATTCCGGCTAGCGGGAGGGACAGGGCACCACAATACGAGCAGTACTTC. Protein sequence: CASIPASGRDRAPQYEQYF.

This clone showed up just once. This chain uses TRBV20-1 with TRBJ2-5, with 9 bases matching TRBD1. Germline V gene lookup returns CDR1 DFQATT and CDR2 SNEGSKA (reference sequence). The CDR3 has 14 amino acids. V lost 3 bases and J lost 5; bases outside the gene matches: 7. The CDR3 loop reads CSASNRGPLETQYF. CDR3 in DNA: TGCAGTGCTAGTAACAGGGGGCCTTTGGAGACCCAGTACTTC.

The gene calls are TRBV18 and TRBJ2-2; 7 bases line up with TRBD2. Trimming cost V 2 bases and J 6 bases; bases outside gene matches: 6. Per the germline V gene, CDR1 is KGHSH and CDR2 is LQKENI. The CDR3 consists of 15 residues. CDR3 in DNA: TGTGCCAGCTCACCAGGCGGGAGCATGGCCGGGGAGCTGTTTTTT. It encodes CASSPGGSMAGELFF. Supplemented by reference TRBV18 and TRBJ2-2, the full variable domain reads NAGVMQNPRHLVRRRGQEARLRCSPMKGHSHVYWYRQLPEEGLKFMVYLQKENIIDESGMPKERFSAEFPKEGPSILRIQQVVRGDSAAYFCASSPGGSMAGELFFGEGSRLTVL.

This clone turned up a few times. As DNA, the CDR3 is TGTGCCAGCAGCCCCCAGGGACAGGCCGTCGGGGAAGCTTTCTTT. This sequence encodes CASSPQGQAVGEAFF. This rearrangement joins TRBV7-2 to TRBJ1-1, with 8 bases lining up with TRBD1. This CDR3 comprises 15 residues. Germline V gene data show CDR1 as SGHTA and CDR2 as FQGNSA. With V trimmed by 5 bases and J by 8 bases, 13 bases remained unmatched.